Reported below is one TCR beta chain. Its target is not known. A universal primer site came from template switching; cDNA carried unique molecular identifiers. TCRdb processed the 5' RACE reads anew with MiXCR; each CDR3 protein has one entry. The table has a few hundred thousand distinct CDR3 sequences, around 9% seen once. The CDR3 covers 15 residues. Trimming took 5 bases from V and 6 from J; bases not matched to a gene: 4. Germline-derived CDR1 and CDR2 are SGHTA and FQGTGA. Each donor (without exception) was a healthy Caucasian. The entry originates in a study of identical twins. Regarding the study as a whole: For monozygotic twins, models underestimated out-of-frame TCR alpha sharing. Beta out-of-frame twin sharing showed a weaker excess.

The sequence was obtained from a woman aged 45-65 years in good health. Sequencing was performed on naive T cells sorted from blood. The rearrangement links TRBV7-3 to TRBJ2-1, with TRBD2 matching 13 bases. The CDR3 loop reads CASSPTSGRANEQFF. The CDR3 DNA follows: TGTGCCAGCAGCCCTACTAGCGGGAGGGCCAATGAGCAGTTCTTC.